The entry below gives a single TCR beta chain sequence along with its context. The antigen is undetermined. The record originates from a study of OX40 agonist ivuxolimab in advanced cancers. The wider study: Subjects had a mean age of about 65 years, with a range of 23 to 79; around 80% were male.

Study-wide results and caveats: At 0.1 to 3.0 mg/kg, clonal expansion of CD4+ and CD8+ blood T cells had occurred by week 6.

The CDR3 is 14 residues long. The V and J ends lost 5 bases and 0 bases, in that order; junction bases with no gene match: 2. The V gene's germline CDR1 is SGHNT and CDR2 YYREEE (reference sequence). The table came from immunoSEQ multiplex PCR; TCRdb's copy has only in-frame clones and leaves some out. The sample lists over 35,000 clones; roughly nine tenths were seen once. With autoimmune disease history or systemic immunosuppression, patients were excluded. The rearrangement links TRBV5-4 to TRBJ1-2; 9 bases line up with TRBD1. Material: CD4+ or CD8+ T cells sorted from blood, obtained in a trial of the OX40 agonist ivuxolimab. This TCR came from an adult with an advanced solid tumor such as melanoma, head and neck, liver or kidney cancer. CDR3 region: CASRDRGSNYGYTF. The CDR3 DNA reads as TGTGCCAGCAGGGACAGGGGATCTAACTATGGCTACACCTTC.